The 20 T cell receptor beta chains presented below share a single source sample, sequenced in a study of blood T cell repertoires in COVID-19. Profiled with immunoSEQ multiplex PCR; TCRdb holds only in-frame clones, not every one. The data show around 300,000 clones, around 88% seen once. Specimen: peripheral blood. The receptors were sampled from a woman in her twenties or thirties with COVID-19, enrolled during active disease.

The chain employs TRBV27 and TRBJ1-6, with a possible D match to TRBD1 (6 bases). This CDR3 spans 17 amino acids. The germline CDR1 and CDR2 sequences are MNHEY and SMNVEV (reference sequence). V lost 2 bases, J lost 0 bases, and 11 bases lay in between. CDR3: CASSLLGGASYNSPLHF. As DNA, the CDR3 is TGTGCCAGCAGTTTACTGGGGGGGGCCTCCTATAATTCACCCCTCCACTTT.

The chain joins TRBV6-2 or TRBV6-3 to TRBJ1-2, with D unclear. The CDR3 contains 16 residues. The V end lost 0 bases, the J end lost 2 bases, and 13 bases lay between the germline ends. From germline, CDR1 is MNHEY and CDR2 SVGEGT. CDR3 region: CASSYSIRGVNYGYTF. The CDR3 bases are TGTGCCAGCAGTTACTCGATTCGGGGAGTCAACTATGGCTACACCTTC.

The chain carries TRBV11-2 and TRBJ1-1; TRBD1 matches 7 bases. V lost 0 bases, J lost 12 bases, and 10 bases stayed unmatched. Germline CDR1 reads SGHAT; CDR2 reads FQNNGV. This CDR3 contains 14 residues. The CDR3 loop reads CASSLENRGMETFF. For the CDR3, the DNA is TGTGCCAGCAGCTTAGAAAACAGGGGAATGGAAACTTTCTTT.

The gene calls are TRBV3-1 (or the pseudogene TRBV3-2) and TRBJ2-5, with TRBD2 as a possible D gene (7 bases). Germline V lookup: CDR1 LGHDT, CDR2 YNNKEL (reference sequence). The V and J ends lost 3 bases and 3 bases respectively, with 17 bases between them. This CDR3 is built from 16 residues. CDR3 sequence reads: CASSQETSSGEETQYF. Here the CDR3 DNA reads TGTGCCAGCAGCCAGGAGACTAGCTCAGGGGAAGAGACCCAGTACTTC.

The CDR3 loop is CASRGPIAGRGETQYF. CDR3 in DNA: TGTGCCAGCAGGGGTCCGATAGCGGGGAGAGGGGAGACCCAGTACTTC. The chain couples TRBV2 to TRBJ2-5; 8 positions match TRBD2. The junction had 14 bases not matched to a gene; V was cut back by 6 bases and J by 5 bases. Germline values: CDR1 SNHLY, CDR2 FYNNEI. The CDR3 contains 16 residues.

The rearrangement uses TRBV19 and TRBJ1-2; 8 nucleotides agree with TRBD1. Germline-derived CDR1 and CDR2 are LNHDA and SQIVND (reference sequence). The J segment lost 6 bases and the V segment lost 9 bases, leaving 9 bases of the junction unmatched. This CDR3 is 13 amino acids long. Here the CDR3 DNA reads TGTGCCAGCTACCAGGGGACAGGCAATGGCTACACCTTC. It specifies CASYQGTGNGYTF.

A remark on this clone: The identical CDR3 is also encoded by other nucleotide sequences in the sample. The chain carries TRBV28 and TRBJ1-2; 7 positions match TRBD1. The V segment lost 1 base and the J segment 4 bases; nucleotides outside the gene matches: 0. This CDR3 spans 13 amino acids. Germline V gene sequence: CDR1 MDHEN, CDR2 SYDVKM. CDR3 bases: TGTGCCAGCAGTTTATCAGGGGGCTATGGCTACACCTTC. Translated: CASSLSGGYGYTF.

This chain connects TRBV6-5 to TRBJ2-5, with a possible D match to TRBD2 (5 bases). Germline CDR1 reads MNHEY; CDR2 reads SVGAGI. The CDR3 contains 16 residues. The ends were cut back, 0 bases at V and 7 bases at J, with 18 bases in the middle. This CDR3 reads CASSYSSPRHGGTQYF. DNA of the CDR3: TGTGCCAGCAGTTACTCGAGTCCAAGGCACGGAGGGACCCAGTACTTC.

This chain joins TRBV7-9 and TRBJ1-1; D is ambiguous. V was pared by 2 bases and J by 4 bases, with 8 bases between. This CDR3 has 13 residues. Germline lookup yields CDR1 SEHNR and CDR2 FQNEAQ (reference sequence). CDR3 in amino acids: CASSLSQFTEAFF. CDR3 nucleotides: TGTGCCAGCAGCTTATCACAGTTCACTGAAGCTTTCTTT.

The rearrangement links TRBV19 to TRBJ2-5, with 12 bases lining up with TRBD1. CDR3 length: 17 amino acids. Germline V gene sequence: CDR1 LNHDA, CDR2 SQIVND (reference sequence). The trim removed 4 bases at V and 5 bases at J, leaving 11 bases unmatched. The CDR3 is CASSNRVGTGGSETQYF. CDR3 coding DNA: TGTGCCAGTAGTAACCGGGTCGGGACAGGGGGCTCTGAGACCCAGTACTTC. Drawing the rest from reference TRBV19 and TRBJ2-5, the complete variable domain is DGGITQSPKYLFRKEGQNVTLSCEQNLNHDAMYWYRQDPGQGLRLIYYSQIVNDFQKGDIAEGYSVSREKKESFPLTVTSAQKNPTAFYLCASSNRVGTGGSETQYFGPGTRLLVL.

The chain employs TRBV3-1 (or the pseudogene TRBV3-2) and TRBJ2-2, with D tentatively TRBD2 (6 bases). The CDR3 sequence is 13 residues long. Germline CDR1 is LGHDT and CDR2 is YNNKEL (reference sequence). V dropped 10 bases and J dropped 5 bases, with 14 bases sitting between them. CDR3 loop: CATRLGSTGELFF. The CDR3 DNA reads as TGTGCCACCAGACTAGGGTCGACCGGGGAGCTGTTTTTT.

The chain recombines TRBV19 with TRBJ1-2; a weak D match, TRBD1 (6 bases). Germline V CDR1 and CDR2: LNHDA, SQIVND (reference sequence). There are 13 residues in the CDR3. V was trimmed by 11 bases and J by 8 bases, leaving 21 bases between them. Here the CDR3 DNA reads TGTGCCTCCGGCGGGGGGCTAAAAGACGGCTACACCTTC. As protein: CASGGGLKDGYTF.

The chain carries TRBV29-1 and TRBJ1-2; TRBD1 aligns across 8 bases. CDR1 SQVTM and CDR2 ANQGSEA come from the germline V gene. The CDR3 covers 12 residues. The V segment lost 7 bases and the J segment 6 bases; nucleotides outside the gene matches: 7. DNA for the CDR3: TGCAGCGATTGGACAGGGAGGCATGGCTACACCTTC. Its protein product is CSDWTGRHGYTF.

J is TRBJ2-3 and V is TRBV5-1; D is undetermined. CDR1 is SGHRS, CDR2 YFSETQ, per germline. V was pared by 1 base and J by 8 bases, with 14 bases between. The CDR3 contains 14 residues. CDR3 amino acids: CASSLTQTGSTQYF. DNA of the CDR3: TGCGCCAGCAGCTTGACTCAAACGGGTTCTACGCAGTATTTT.

The chain employs TRBV2 and TRBJ1-1; D possibly corresponds to TRBD1 (6 bases). The CDR3 is made up of 13 amino acids. Germline V gene data show CDR1 as SNHLY and CDR2 as FYNNEI. Trimming stripped 10 bases from V and 0 bases from J, with 12 bases between. The CDR3 protein is CATPGQLNTEAFF. The DNA for the CDR3 is TGTGCCACCCCGGGACAATTGAACACTGAAGCTTTCTTT.

The table lists this clone with a few counts. V is TRBV28 and J is TRBJ2-2; a possible D gene is TRBD2 (5 bases). Trimming removed 10 bases at V and 4 bases at J, with 10 bases between. The CDR3 extends over 12 amino acids. Germline V gene sequence: CDR1 MDHEN, CDR2 SYDVKM. The CDR3 protein is CATLRGTGELFF. The CDR3 nucleotides are TGTGCCACCCTCCGGGGCACCGGGGAGCTGTTTTTT.

Comment on this clone: This clone may be a read error of a much larger clone one base away. Other DNA sequences within the sample encode an identical CDR3. This chain connects TRBV30 to TRBJ1-6, with a weak D call TRBD1 (5 bases). Germline-derived CDR1 and CDR2 are GTSNPN and SVGIG (reference sequence). The CDR3 extends over 15 amino acids. V was cut by 3 bases and J by 5 bases, with 14 bases left in between. CDR3 in DNA: TGTGCCTGGAGCCCAGGGCCGGAAAATAATTCACCCCTCCACTTT. Its translation: CAWSPGPENNSPLHF. The full variable domain, completed using reference TRBV30 and TRBJ1-6, is SQTIHQWPATLVQPVGSPLSLECTVEGTSNPNLYWYRQAAGRGLQLLFYSVGIGQISSEVPQNLSASRPQDRQFILSSKKLLLSDSGFYLCAWSPGPENNSPLHFGNGTRLTVT.

The DNA for the CDR3 is TGCGCCAGCAGCTTGAGGGGTAGCACAGATACGCAGTATTTT. Its protein product is CASSLRGSTDTQYF. J is TRBJ2-3 and V is TRBV5-1, with a tentative D call TRBD1 (5 bases). CDR1 SGHRS and CDR2 YFSETQ come from the germline V gene. Trimming removed 1 base from V and 0 bases from J, with 6 bases in between. This CDR3 is 14 amino acids long.

The chain has TRBV7-6 and TRBJ2-3, with 7 bases matching TRBD2. Trimming at V came to 0 bases and at J to 6 bases, leaving 6 bases not matched to a gene. CDR1 is SGHVS and CDR2 is FNYEAQ in the germline V gene. The CDR3 totals 15 residues. The CDR3 here is CASSLAVGGWDTQYF. Written as DNA, the CDR3 is TGTGCCAGCAGCTTAGCCGTGGGAGGGTGGGATACGCAGTATTTT.

The J gene is TRBJ2-2, the V gene TRBV19; TRBD1 agrees at 9 bases. V lost 6 bases and J lost 3; bases outside the gene matches: 5. CDR1 LNHDA and CDR2 SQIVND come from the germline V gene (reference sequence). The CDR3 spans 15 residues. The CDR3 protein is CASSRTGVYTGELFF. The DNA for the CDR3 is TGTGCCAGTAGCAGGACAGGGGTGTACACCGGGGAGCTGTTTTTT.